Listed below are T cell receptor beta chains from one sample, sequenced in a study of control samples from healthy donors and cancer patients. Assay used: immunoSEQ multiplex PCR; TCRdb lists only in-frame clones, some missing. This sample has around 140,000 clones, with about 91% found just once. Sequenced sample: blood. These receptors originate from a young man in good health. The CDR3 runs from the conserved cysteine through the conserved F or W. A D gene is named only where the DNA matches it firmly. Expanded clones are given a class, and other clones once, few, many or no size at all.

CDR3: CASSLSYTQYF; DNA: TGTGCCAGCAGCTTGTCGTATACGCAGTATTTT; D: .; size: .; V: TRBV5-8; J: TRBJ2-3
CDR3: CASSTGVTDTQYF; DNA: TGTGCCAGCAGCACCGGGGTCACAGATACGCAGTATTTT; D: .; size: .; V: TRBV5-6; J: TRBJ2-3
CDR3: CASSLGPGGGGSYEQYF; DNA: TGTGCCAGCAGTTTGGGCCCAGGGGGCGGGGGCTCCTACGAGCAGTACTTC; D: .; size: .; V: TRBV27; J: TRBJ2-7
CDR3: CATSSQGPNTGELFF; DNA: TGTGCCACCAGCAGCCAGGGCCCGAACACCGGGGAGCTGTTTTTT; D: .; size: .; V: TRBV15; J: TRBJ2-2
CDR3: CASGLGTPATNEKLFF; DNA: TGTGCTAGTGGTCTCGGGACACCCGCAACTAATGAAAAACTGTTTTTT; D: .; size: .; V: TRBV12-5; J: TRBJ1-4
CDR3: CASSYSRTGTYEQYF; DNA: TGTGCCAGCAGTTACTCCCGGACAGGAACATACGAGCAGTACTTC; D: TRBD1; size: .; V: TRBV6-5; J: TRBJ2-7
CDR3: CASGVYNEQFF; DNA: TGTGCCAGCGGGGTTTACAATGAGCAGTTCTTC; D: .; size: .; V: TRBV7-3; J: TRBJ2-1
CDR3: CASSPFAAGSSYEQYF; DNA: TGTGCCAGCAGCCCCTTTGCGGCAGGTTCCTCCTACGAGCAGTACTTC; D: .; size: once; V: TRBV11-2; J: TRBJ2-7
CDR3: CASSQVKTVNMGRAFF; DNA: TGTGCCAGCAGCCAAGTAAAGACAGTGAACATGGGGAGAGCTTTCTTT; D: .; size: .; V: TRBV14; J: TRBJ1-1
CDR3: CASSPGGRQGPAGELFF; DNA: TGTGCCAGCAGCCCTGGGGGGAGACAGGGCCCCGCCGGGGAGCTGTTTTTT; D: .; size: .; V: TRBV28; J: TRBJ2-2
CDR3: CASSLAPGYGYTF; DNA: TGTGCCAGCAGCTTGGCTCCGGGTTATGGCTACACCTTC; D: .; size: .; V: TRBV5-5; J: TRBJ1-2
CDR3: CASSPGQAYEQYF; DNA: TGTGCCAGTAGTCCGGGGCAAGCCTACGAGCAGTACTTC; D: .; size: .; V: TRBV19; J: TRBJ2-7
CDR3: CASSLRGGLTEAFF; DNA: TGTGCCAGCAGCTTAAGGGGGGGACTCACTGAAGCTTTCTTT; D: .; size: .; V: TRBV7-3; J: TRBJ1-1
CDR3: CASSLGQGSYEQYF; DNA: TGCGCCAGCAGCTTAGGACAGGGGTCCTACGAGCAGTACTTC; D: TRBD1; size: .; V: TRBV5-1; J: TRBJ2-7
CDR3: CASSFTGDPYEQYF; DNA: TGCGCCAGCAGCTTTACAGGGGACCCCTACGAGCAGTACTTC; D: TRBD1; size: .; V: TRBV5-1; J: TRBJ2-7
CDR3: CASSQGDRGYEQYF; DNA: TGCGCCAGCAGTCAAGGAGACAGGGGCTACGAGCAGTACTTC; D: TRBD1; size: .; V: TRBV10-1; J: TRBJ2-7
CDR3: CASSQTGGADTIYF; DNA: TGCGCCAGCAGCCAGACAGGAGGAGCGGACACCATATATTTT; D: .; size: once; V: TRBV4-1; J: TRBJ1-3
CDR3: CASSNRGAGELFF; DNA: TGTGCCAGCAGTAACAGGGGCGCCGGGGAGCTGTTTTTT; D: TRBD1; size: .; V: TRBV25-1; J: TRBJ2-2
CDR3: CASSWKENTEAFF; DNA: TGTGCCAGCAGTTGGAAGGAGAACACTGAAGCTTTCTTT; D: .; size: .; V: TRBV6-2/TRBV6-3; J: TRBJ1-1
CDR3: CASSTEVGEKEYGYTF; DNA: TGTGCCAGCAGTACGGAGGTGGGGGAAAAAGAGTATGGCTACACCTTC; D: .; size: .; V: TRBV28; J: TRBJ1-2
CDR3: CASSLQVAGYTF; DNA: TGTGCCAGTAGTTTACAGGTCGCTGGCTACACCTTC; D: .; size: .; V: TRBV19; J: TRBJ1-2
CDR3: CASSEPGAFGEQYF; DNA: TGTGCCAGCAGTGAGCCCGGGGCCTTCGGGGAGCAGTACTTC; D: .; size: .; V: TRBV6-1; J: TRBJ2-7
CDR3: CASSLGIGHTDTQYF; DNA: TGTGCCAGCAGCTTGGGGATAGGACACACAGATACGCAGTATTTT; D: .; size: .; V: TRBV11-2; J: TRBJ2-3
CDR3: CASSVSRRDTQYF; DNA: TGTGCCAGCAGCGTATCAAGACGGGATACGCAGTATTTT; D: .; size: .; V: TRBV9; J: TRBJ2-3
CDR3: CASSVGGSNEKLFF; DNA: TGTGCCAGCAGCGTTGGCGGCTCTAATGAAAAACTGTTTTTT; D: .; size: .; V: TRBV9; J: TRBJ1-4
CDR3: CASSWGGFEQYF; DNA: TGCGCCAGCAGCTGGGGGGGTTTCGAGCAGTACTTC; D: TRBD2; size: .; V: TRBV5-1; J: TRBJ2-7
CDR3: CASSEGGADYGYTF; DNA: TGTGCCAGCAGTGAAGGGGGAGCGGACTATGGCTACACCTTC; D: .; size: once; V: TRBV6-1; J: TRBJ1-2
CDR3: CASSYGRPPGPLHF; DNA: TGTGCCAGCAGTTATGGCAGGCCCCCCGGTCCCCTCCACTTT; D: .; size: .; V: TRBV6-5; J: TRBJ1-6
CDR3: CASNLGPYTEAFF; DNA: TGTGCCAGCAACCTTGGACCGTACACTGAAGCTTTCTTT; D: .; size: .; V: TRBV6-5; J: TRBJ1-1
CDR3: CASSISRNTEAFF; DNA: TGTGCCAGTAGTATATCGAGGAACACTGAAGCTTTCTTT; D: .; size: .; V: TRBV19; J: TRBJ1-1
CDR3: CASSATSGLSYNEQFF; DNA: TGTGCCAGCAGTGCCACTAGCGGTCTGTCCTACAATGAGCAGTTCTTC; D: TRBD2; size: .; V: TRBV6-4; J: TRBJ2-1
CDR3: CASSDQGASTDTQYF; DNA: TGTGCCAGCAGTGACCAGGGGGCTAGCACAGATACGCAGTATTTT; D: TRBD1; size: .; V: TRBV6-4; J: TRBJ2-3
CDR3: CAWIPGGPGGYTF; DNA: TGTGCCTGGATCCCGGGGGGGCCAGGGGGCTACACCTTC; D: .; size: .; V: TRBV30; J: TRBJ1-2